This T cell receptor (beta chain) emerged from a study of T cells in Graves' hyperthyroidism and ophthalmopathy. This clonotype has at least ten counts. The source material, RNA transcripts, was used to amplify TCR beta CDR3 regions. First-round RT-PCR with HTBI primers amplified the TCR CDR3 region. Each CDR3 protein is one row after TCRdb ran MiXCR on the multiplex PCR reads. The sample lists 350,000 or so distinct CDR3 sequences, 17% occurring once. The length of the CDR3 is 18 residues. V lost 6 bases to trimming and J lost 0 bases; unmatched junction nucleotides: 10. Germline CDR1 and CDR2: MDHEN and SYDVKM.

The V call is TRBV28, the J call TRBJ2-6, with 8 bases aligning to TRBD1. The sequencing input was blood. This sequence was found in a woman aged 30 to 39 with Graves' hyperthyroidism that later progressed to Graves' ophthalmopathy. CDR3 residues: CASSFWGQAYSGANVLTF. As DNA, the CDR3 is TGTGCCAGCAGCTTTTGGGGACAGGCATACTCTGGGGCCAACGTCCTGACTTTC.